Listed below are T cell receptor beta chains from one sample, sequenced in a study of cytotoxic CD8 clonotypes in ibrutinib-treated CLL. The protocol was immunoSEQ multiplex PCR, while the TCRdb copy is restricted to in-frame clones and leaves out a portion. The sample has about 200,000 clones; about four fifths are singletons. The specimen comprised PBMCs, sampled after 12 months of ibrutinib treatment. The source is a human donor with chronic lymphocytic leukemia. Both conserved end residues are part of each CDR3. The order of the fields is clone size, V gene, J gene, CDR3 protein. Some rows have no size entry. The others give once, few or many, or a class for an expanded clone.

once,TRBV6-5,TRBJ2-3,CASSYVGGTTDTQYF
-,TRBV11-1,TRBJ1-2,CASSPQGKNYGYTF
-,TRBV5-4,TRBJ2-2,CASSGHGVNTGELFF
-,TRBV6-5,TRBJ2-7,CASSTERGRYEQYF
few,TRBV4-2,TRBJ2-3,CASSIAGGPTDTQYF
-,TRBV18,TRBJ1-2,CASSPPDDYGYTF
-,TRBV7-2,TRBJ2-3,CASSSGGDTQYF
-,TRBV5-1,TRBJ2-5,CASGTGTGETQYF
-,TRBV19,TRBJ2-7,CASSILIGLQQYF
-,TRBV4-2,TRBJ1-6,CASSQDVSSYNSPLHF
-,TRBV25-1,TRBJ1-6,CASSEFWGRKSPLHF
few,TRBV27,TRBJ2-2,CASSLRMVPGPNTGELFF
-,TRBV2,TRBJ2-7,CASSDGRGVNYEQYF
-,TRBV5-6,TRBJ2-2,CASSLRDRGLGELFF
-,TRBV18,TRBJ1-5,CASSPVMDQPQHF
-,TRBV4-1,TRBJ2-1,CASSQDRNSGISYNEQFF
few,TRBV4-1,TRBJ1-6,CASSQDTGGGNSPLHF
few,TRBV29-1,TRBJ1-1,CSVTVYTEAFF
-,TRBV27,TRBJ2-7,CASRRGQGRYEQYF
-,TRBV7-9,TRBJ2-4,CASSQLVGGYSQDIQYF
few,TRBV6-5,TRBJ1-3,CASMRGNTIYF
-,TRBV7-2,TRBJ1-3,CASSPHLGNTIYF
-,TRBV6-6,TRBJ2-1,CASSLDGRRANEQFF
-,TRBV7-9,TRBJ2-7,CASSSDWDFKYEQYF
-,TRBV28,TRBJ1-2,CASSPAGGPSQPNYGYTF
once,TRBV6-5,TRBJ2-1,CASIRDRHYNEQFF
-,TRBV10-1,TRBJ2-3,CASSDRYRPADTQYF
-,TRBV15,TRBJ2-2,CATSRVYVGELFF
once,TRBV9,TRBJ2-7,CASSVGQGGPEQYF
-,TRBV7-5,TRBJ2-7,CARSCCGQGVEQYF
-,TRBV7-2,TRBJ2-2,CASSLVFGGPPGELFF
-,TRBV11-2,TRBJ2-3,CASSLGGTTDTQYF
few,TRBV2,TRBJ1-3,CASSPEAGNTIYF
few,TRBV27,TRBJ1-6,CARQGLGHNSPLHF
few,TRBV5-1,TRBJ2-2,CASSEDRGYTGELFF
-,TRBV19,TRBJ2-2,CASSLDRTGELFF
-,TRBV2,TRBJ2-1,CASSDRSGGGGYEQFF
few,TRBV5-1,TRBJ2-1,CASSTEPASGYNEQFF